This entry lists 5 T cell receptor beta chains sequenced from one sample in a study of response to subunit inactivated influenza vaccine. MiXCR was run by TCRdb on the RT-PCR reads, yielding one entry per CDR3 protein. The sample lists more than 500,000 distinct CDR3 sequences, about 11% occurring once. The same sample was also studied in work on T cells expressing NK-cell markers. Per that study: Production of TCR beta cDNA relied on 5'RACE template switching with UMIs.

This material consisted of PBMCs from blood, taken on the day of vaccination. The receptors come from a man aged 50-59 years who received an inactivated influenza vaccine.

This clonotype appeared a few times. This chain uses TRBV5-1 with TRBJ2-2; 15 bases fit TRBD2. CDR1 SGHRS and CDR2 YFSETQ come from the germline V gene. V gave up 4 bases and J gave up 4 bases; unmatched junction bases: 2. This CDR3 comprises 16 residues. The CDR3 region has the DNA TGCGCCAGCAGCCCGGGACTAGCGGGGGGCACCGGGGAGCTGTTTTTT. It encodes CASSPGLAGGTGELFF.

Ten or more counts support this clonotype. This chain joins TRBV5-1 and TRBJ2-1, with D uncertain. Trimming stripped 4 bases from V and 7 bases from J, with 6 bases between. The germline gives CDR1 SGHRS, CDR2 YFSETQ. The CDR3 covers 11 residues. The CDR3 spells CASSEGNEQFF. The CDR3 region has the DNA TGCGCCAGCAGCGAAGGGAATGAGCAGTTCTTC.

The rearrangement links TRBV12-3 or TRBV12-4 to TRBJ2-1, with TRBD1 matching 11 bases. V dropped 6 bases and J dropped 7; count of bases not matched to a gene: 5. CDR3 size: 14 residues. The CDR3 region is CASRGQGVQNEQFF. The DNA for the CDR3 is TGTGCCAGCAGGGGACAGGGGGTACAGAATGAGCAGTTCTTC.

In its sample, this clonotype was seen many times. The chain recombines TRBV7-2 with TRBJ1-6; TRBD1 agrees at 10 bases. Per the germline V gene, CDR1 is SGHTA and CDR2 is FQGNSA. CDR3 length: 15 residues. J lost 7 bases, V lost 7 bases, and 7 bases had no gene match. The DNA for the CDR3 is TGTGCCAGCAACCTACCGGGACAGGGGAATTCACCCCTCCACTTT. Its protein product is CASNLPGQGNSPLHF.

This clonotype was observed a few times. This chain joins TRBV4-2 and TRBJ2-1; D may match TRBD1 or TRBD2 (5 bases each). The V gene lost 0 bases and the J gene lost 3 bases, with 24 bases spanning the gap. The CDR3 runs to 20 residues. From germline, CDR1 is LGHNA and CDR2 YNFKEQ. In nucleotides, the CDR3 is TGTGCCAGCAGCCAAGATGTGGGGGTGGGTGGGATTAGTGTCTACAATGAGCAGTTCTTC. Its translation: CASSQDVGVGGISVYNEQFF.